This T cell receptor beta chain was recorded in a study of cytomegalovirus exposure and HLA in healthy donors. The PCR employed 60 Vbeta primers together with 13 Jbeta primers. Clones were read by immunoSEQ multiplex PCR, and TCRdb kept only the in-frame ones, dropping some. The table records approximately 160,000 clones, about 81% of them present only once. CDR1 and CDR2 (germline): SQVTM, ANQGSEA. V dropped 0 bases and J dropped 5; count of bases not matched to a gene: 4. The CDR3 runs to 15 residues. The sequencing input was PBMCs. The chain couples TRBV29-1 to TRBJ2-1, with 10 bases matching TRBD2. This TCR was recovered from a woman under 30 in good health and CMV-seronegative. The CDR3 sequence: CSVEDSGRIDNEQFF. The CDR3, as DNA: TGCAGCGTTGAAGATAGCGGGAGGATCGACAATGAGCAGTTCTTC.